This entry concerns a single T cell receptor beta chain. The entry originates in a study of memory CD4+ T cells and cytomegalovirus serostatus. About the research overall: This sample comes from healthy Belgian adults, under 10 CMV seropositive, around 26 seronegative.

Germline V lookup: CDR1 SGHDT, CDR2 YYEEEE. The CDR3 has 19 amino acids. V was shortened by 0 bases and J by 0 bases, with 18 bases between the two germline ends. Some clones are missing from TCRdb's copy, which holds only in-frame ones; the method was immunoSEQ multiplex PCR. The sample lists 80,000 or so clones, around 78% occurring once. The sort gate was single viable CD3+CD4+CD8-CD45RO+ cells for memory CD4+ T cells. Serum IgG to CMV pp150, pp28, p38 and p52 defined serostatus. Sequenced sample: memory CD4+ T cells from blood. The clonotype comes from an adult in good health and CMV-seropositive. This chain joins TRBV5-6 and TRBJ1-4, with D possibly TRBD1 on 5 matching bases. CDR3 nucleotides: TGTGCCAGCAGCTTGGCAGGGCACGCTGGGTCTGCAACTAATGAAAAACTGTTTTTT. This sequence encodes CASSLAGHAGSATNEKLFF.